This T cell receptor beta chain was profiled in a study of blood T cell repertoires in COVID-19. Germline V gene sequence: CDR1 SGHRS, CDR2 YFSETQ. The V and J ends lost 4 bases and 0 bases, in that order; junction bases with no gene match: 2. This CDR3 has 14 residues. Sequencing was performed with immunoSEQ multiplex PCR; in TCRdb, only in-frame clones are kept and a portion is missing. This repertoire shows 100,000 to 150,000 clones, about 85% found once; its top ten account for approximately 12%. The sequenced sample consisted of peripheral blood. This chain joins TRBV5-1 and TRBJ2-7, with 9 bases fitting TRBD1. The TCR comes from a man aged 55 to 70 with acute or convalescent COVID-19. CDR3 region: CASSGTGSSYEQYF. The CDR3 DNA sequence: TGCGCCAGCAGCGGGACAGGGAGCTCCTACGAGCAGTACTTC.